This entry is about one T cell receptor beta chain. As yet, its antigen is unknown. The junction does not match germline at one end; this may be a read error. TCRdb re-processed the PCR reads through MiXCR. The table shows 45,000 to 60,000 clones, with approximately 17% occurring only once. This specimen comes from a study of metastatic and nonmetastatic thyroid tumors. The CDR3 length is 15 residues. Per germline, CDR1 SGHDT and CDR2 YYEEEE. Before thyroid surgery, none of the patients had received any treatment. Findings and limits, study-wide: Significantly greater TCR beta diversity was reportedly found in malignant thyroid tumors than in benign nodules (in blood and tumor).

Input material: blood. V gene TRBV5-6 combines with J gene TRBJ1-5; D is uncertain. The clonotype comes from a female donor with papillary thyroid cancer or a benign thyroid nodule (not recorded which). Some clones in this sample may be carry-over from other donors' samples. As DNA, the CDR3 is TGTGACAGCAGCTCGGACCCAGATAGCAATCAGCCCCAGCATTTT. It yields the protein CDSSSDPDSNQPQHF.